This T cell receptor (beta chain) was recovered during a study of monozygotic twins with cystic fibrosis (dated by TCRdb to about 2021). Some background on the complete study: Around 3 micrograms of fragmented DNA went through approximately 15 PCR cycles to produce barcoded libraries. The cohort included ten female and six male twin pairs, mostly children and adolescents, aged roughly 2.0 to 36.4 years with a median of 9.1 years. Data for three of the twin pairs had been reported previously in another context. Twins were ranked among 1,060 cohort participants for weight-for-height and FEVPerc (FEV1 disease centile) on the day of blood sampling. To assess genetic influence on V and J gene usage, the study compared TCR beta repertoires within and across 16 monozygotic twin pairs with cystic fibrosis. Study-wide conclusions, independent of this receptor: Monozygotic CF twin pairs shared significantly more nucleotide-identical clonotypes within each pair than unrelated CF individuals shared with one another (P = 0.000026, Mann-Whitney). V gene usage was most similar to the co-twin for 13 of 16 pairs, and J usage for 8 of 16 pairs, suggesting genetic constraints. Simpson clonality tended to be low (median roughly 0.0088), which suggests a naive-dominated repertoire, although clonality was higher in the most severely affected patients. The cohort was small, and the number of shared CDR3s showed no association with age, concordance or disease severity.

Via the germline V gene (reference sequence), CDR1 is GTSNPN and CDR2 SVGIG. The CDR3, from cysteine to phenylalanine, totals 12 residues. The read is trimmed to its CDR3 DNA, 36 bases read in frame from base 1. The twin pairs came from the European Cystic Fibrosis Twin and Sibling Study Cohort, a cohort that recruited patients from 150 to 200 CF clinics across 14 European countries. Zygosity and CFTR genotype were verified in-house, with zygosity tested by multiplex PCR of nine short tandem repeat loci. Peripheral blood was sampled from each twin, and clinical parameters were recorded on the day of blood sampling. Genomic DNA was isolated from peripheral blood cells with phenol/chloroform and kept in TE buffer at 4 degrees C. Details on this clone: Its antigen is still unknown. It has no much larger one-base neighbor in the sample; base qualities were not kept.

TCR beta CDR3 regions were amplified by multiplex PCR with the immunoSEQ immune profiling system according to the manufacturer's instructions. An Illumina NextSeq system was used for sequencing. As for the original processing: The immunoSEQ Analyzer platform handled processing of the sequence data, and clonality was calculated by taking the square root of Simpson's index of productive rearrangements. Jensen-Shannon distance served as the measure of similarity in V and J usage, while OLGA was used to compute CDR3 generation probabilities. The immuneACCESS database (August 2020) and VDJdb (December 2020) were searched for shared CDR3 sequences. The immuneACCESS repertoire file appears here via TCRdb, limited to in-frame rearrangements. These files lack a portion of the clones; in checked studies, under half of the deficit traces to unresolved V genes, and the cause of the others is not known. The DNA was the basis for D and trimming; V, J and clone size are from that table. This sample holds about 15,000 clones; 80% to 90% were observed only once. The ten biggest clones cover 1% to 1.2% of the sample.

The V gene is TRBV30 and the J gene is TRBJ2-3; 9 junctional bases match TRBD1. The sequenced sample was blood. The TCR sequence derives from a boy aged 5-17 years with cystic fibrosis. The CDR3: CGGDRDTDTQYF. At the DNA level, the sequence is TGTGGTGGGGACAGGGACACAGATACGCAGTATTTT.